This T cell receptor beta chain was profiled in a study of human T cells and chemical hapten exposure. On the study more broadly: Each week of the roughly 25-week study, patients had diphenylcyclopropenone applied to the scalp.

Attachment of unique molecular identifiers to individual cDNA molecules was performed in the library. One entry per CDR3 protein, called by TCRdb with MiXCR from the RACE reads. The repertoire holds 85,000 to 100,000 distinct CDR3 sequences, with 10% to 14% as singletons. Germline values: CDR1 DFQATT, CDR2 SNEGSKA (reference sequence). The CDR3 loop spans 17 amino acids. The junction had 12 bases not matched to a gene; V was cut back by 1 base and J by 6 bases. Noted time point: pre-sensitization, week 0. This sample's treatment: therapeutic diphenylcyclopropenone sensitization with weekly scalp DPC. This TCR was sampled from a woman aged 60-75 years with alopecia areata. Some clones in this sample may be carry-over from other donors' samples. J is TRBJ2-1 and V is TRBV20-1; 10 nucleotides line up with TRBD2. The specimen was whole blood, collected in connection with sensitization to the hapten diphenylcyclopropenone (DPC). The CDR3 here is CSARGLAGAPRANEQFF. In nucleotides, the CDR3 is TGCAGTGCTAGAGGCCTAGCGGGGGCCCCTCGGGCCAATGAGCAGTTCTTC.